Only a few counts were recorded for the clone carrying this TCR beta chain. Its antigen is still unknown. This sample is part of a study of Ad26.COV2.S vaccination and SARS-CoV-2 variants. At the level of the study: The donor participated in the COV1001 trial, in its Ad26.COV2.S arm. Notes on the study in general: Vaccine recipients showed a spike-specific TCR breadth that was higher than in placebo recipients.

The data were produced by immunoSEQ multiplex PCR, yet TCRdb's version contains in-frame clones alone and is incomplete. The sample has 360,000 or so clones; roughly 87% are singletons. CDR1 is LNHDA, CDR2 SQIVND, per germline (reference sequence). The CDR3 has 14 amino acids. V was trimmed by 4 bases and J by 0 bases, leaving 7 bases between them. Treatment indicated: around 19 received Ad26.COV2.S at low or high dose, single or two shots; a few received placebo; per-sample allocation not given. Collection of samples fell on day 63 after the first vaccine or placebo injection. Based in Boston, the donor was an adult of 18-55 years. Expression of Wuhan-strain SARS-CoV-2 spike came from the Ad26 vector that formed the vaccine.

The TCR originated in a person aged 18-60 years who received the Ad26.COV2.S COVID-19 vaccine or a placebo. The chain has TRBV19 and TRBJ1-5; a possible D gene is TRBD1 (5 bases). Sequencing used peripheral blood, obtained in a trial of Ad26.COV2.S vaccine versus placebo. The DNA of the CDR3 is TGTGCCAGTAGTAGGGGGTTTAGCAATCAGCCCCAGCATTTT. Its protein product is CASSRGFSNQPQHF.